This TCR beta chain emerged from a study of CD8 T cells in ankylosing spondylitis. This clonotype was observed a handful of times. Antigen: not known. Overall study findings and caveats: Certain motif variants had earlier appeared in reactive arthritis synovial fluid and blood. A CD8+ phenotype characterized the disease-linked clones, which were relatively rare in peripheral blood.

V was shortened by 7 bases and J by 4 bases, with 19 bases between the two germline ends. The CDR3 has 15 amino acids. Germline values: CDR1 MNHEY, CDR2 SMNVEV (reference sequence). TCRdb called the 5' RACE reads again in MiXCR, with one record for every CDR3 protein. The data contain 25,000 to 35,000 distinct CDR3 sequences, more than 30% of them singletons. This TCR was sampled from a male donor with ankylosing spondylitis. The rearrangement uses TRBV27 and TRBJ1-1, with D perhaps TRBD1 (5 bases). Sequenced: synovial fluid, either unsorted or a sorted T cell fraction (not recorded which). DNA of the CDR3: TGTGCCAGCATTCTTATCTCGACAGCGGGCACTGAAGCTTTCTTT. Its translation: CASILISTAGTEAFF.